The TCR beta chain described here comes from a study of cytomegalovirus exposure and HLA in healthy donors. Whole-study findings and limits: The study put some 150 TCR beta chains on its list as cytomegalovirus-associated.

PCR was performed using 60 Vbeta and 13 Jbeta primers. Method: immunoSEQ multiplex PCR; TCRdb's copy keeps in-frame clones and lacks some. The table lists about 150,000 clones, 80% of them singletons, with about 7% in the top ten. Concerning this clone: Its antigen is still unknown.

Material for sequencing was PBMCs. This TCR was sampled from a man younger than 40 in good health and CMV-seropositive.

The CDR3 region has the DNA TGTGCCAGCTCACAAGGGAGGCTAGCGGGAGCCGAGCAGTACTTC. This encodes CASSQGRLAGAEQYF. The chain carries TRBV25-1 and TRBJ2-7; TRBD2 matches at 10 bases. This CDR3 has 15 amino acids. J lost 6 bases, V lost 8 bases, and 13 bases had no gene match. CDR1 and CDR2 from the germline V gene are MGHDK and SYGVNS.